A selection of T cell receptor beta chains follows, all from one sample in a study of CD8 T cells in ankylosing spondylitis. TCRdb called the 5' RACE reads again in MiXCR, with one record for every CDR3 protein. Here the sample spans over 600,000 distinct CDR3 sequences, 15% to 20% being singletons. Sequencing was done on a sample of blood, either unsorted or a sorted T cell fraction (not recorded which). The source of these receptors is a male donor with ankylosing spondylitis. Both conserved end residues are part of each CDR3. The D gene is left open where the match is weak. Size is stated for part of the rows, as once, few or many counts, or as a class when the clone is expanded.

abundance	d_gene	j_gene	v_gene	CDR3nt	CDR3aa
-	TRBD2	TRBJ2-1	TRBV20-1	TGCAGTGCTAGAGCCCTCGGGACTAGCGGGGATGAGCAGTTCTTC	CSARALGTSGDEQFF
many	TRBD1	TRBJ2-1	TRBV12-3/TRBV12-4	TGTGCCAGCAGCCGGACAGGGTGGGGCAATGAGCAGTTCTTC	CASSRTGWGNEQFF
many	-	TRBJ1-1	TRBV6-5	TGTGCCAGCAGTTACAGGGGGAACACTGAAGCTTTCTTT	CASSYRGNTEAFF
-	-	TRBJ1-3	TRBV7-8	TGTGCCAGCAGCTTGACCCTCGGATCTGGAAACACCATATATTTT	CASSLTLGSGNTIYF
-	TRBD1	TRBJ2-1	TRBV12-3/TRBV12-4	TGTGCCAGCAGTTTGACGGACAGGGGAGGAGAGCAGTTCTTC	CASSLTDRGGEQFF
-	TRBD1	TRBJ1-6	TRBV20-1	TGCAGTGCTGAAGGGACAGGGGGCCGTTTGAATTCACCCCTCCACTTT	CSAEGTGGRLNSPLHF
few	TRBD2	TRBJ2-7	TRBV18	TGTGCCAGCTCACCACCCGCGGGAGGGACCTACGAGCAGTACTTC	CASSPPAGGTYEQYF
few	TRBD2	TRBJ2-5	TRBV25-1	TGTGCCAGCAGTTCCCGGACTAGCGGGAGTAAAGGGCAAGAGACCCAGTACTTC	CASSSRTSGSKGQETQYF
few	TRBD2	TRBJ2-4	TRBV18	TGTGCCAGCTCACGCCCGGGACTAGCGGGAGGTAGCAACATTCAGTACTTC	CASSRPGLAGGSNIQYF
-	TRBD2	TRBJ2-3	TRBV4-2	TGTGCCAGCAGCCCAAGAAGGAGCGGCCCCGGGGGGATAGATACGCAGTATTTT	CASSPRRSGPGGIDTQYF
-	-	TRBJ1-3	TRBV29-1	TGCAGCGTTGGGGGGGATTCTGGAAACACCATATATTTT	CSVGGDSGNTIYF
many	TRBD2	TRBJ2-5	TRBV4-2	TGTGCCAGCAGCCCGAGGGCTAGCGGCTTTTACCAAGAGACCCAGTACTTC	CASSPRASGFYQETQYF
many	TRBD1	TRBJ1-1	TRBV6-1	TGTGCCAGCAGTCGACGGGACAGGGGGGACACTGAAGCTTTCTTT	CASSRRDRGDTEAFF
-	TRBD2	TRBJ2-7	TRBV9	TGTGCCAGCAGCGTAGGAGGTAGCGGGAGTGCCTACGAGCAGTACTTC	CASSVGGSGSAYEQYF
few	TRBD1	TRBJ2-7	TRBV12-3/TRBV12-4	TGTGCCAGCAGGCGGGACAGGGTCAACGAGCAGTACTTC	CASRRDRVNEQYF
-	TRBD2	TRBJ2-1	TRBV9	TGTGCCAGCAGCGTAGTGAGCGGGAGTAACCATGAGCAGTTCTTC	CASSVVSGSNHEQFF
few	-	TRBJ2-7	TRBV4-3	TGCGCCAGCAGCCAAGGGTGGTCTAAGGAAAATTACGAGCAGTACTTC	CASSQGWSKENYEQYF
many	TRBD1	TRBJ2-1	TRBV2	TGTGCCAGCAATACGGGACAGGGGGCCCTCAATGAGCAGTTCTTC	CASNTGQGALNEQFF
many	-	TRBJ2-3	TRBV6-1	TGTGCCAGCAGTGAAGGGCTAGTCGATACGCAGTATTTT	CASSEGLVDTQYF
few	TRBD1	TRBJ2-2	TRBV12-3/TRBV12-4	TGTGCCAGCAGCATCCGGGACAGGGACACCGGGGAGCTGTTTTTT	CASSIRDRDTGELFF
-	TRBD2	TRBJ2-1	TRBV4-3	TGCGCCAGCAGCCAAGATCCCCCGACTAGCGGGAGTGACAATGAGCAGTTCTTC	CASSQDPPTSGSDNEQFF
-	TRBD2	TRBJ2-3	TRBV27	TGTGCCAGCAGTTCCCGACTAGCGGACACAGATACGCAGTATTTT	CASSSRLADTDTQYF
-	-	TRBJ1-1	TRBV18	TGTGCCAGCTCACTCCGAGACCTGGAAAACTTGAACACTGAAGCTTTCTTT	CASSLRDLENLNTEAFF
-	-	TRBJ1-1	TRBV30	TGTGCCTGGACCAACAGGGAGAACACTGAAGCTTTCTTT	CAWTNRENTEAFF